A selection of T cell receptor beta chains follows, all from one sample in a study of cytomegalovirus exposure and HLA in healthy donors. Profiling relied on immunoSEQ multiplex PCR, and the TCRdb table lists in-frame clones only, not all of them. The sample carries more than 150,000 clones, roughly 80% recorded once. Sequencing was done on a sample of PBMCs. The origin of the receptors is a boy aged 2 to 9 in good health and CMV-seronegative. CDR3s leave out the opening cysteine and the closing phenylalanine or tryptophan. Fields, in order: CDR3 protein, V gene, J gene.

CDR3: ASSLAGGKDTQY; V: TRBV5-4; J: TRBJ2-3
CDR3: ASSLSKTSGTYEQY; V: TRBV11-2; J: TRBJ2-7
CDR3: ASSLEQSPYGYT; V: TRBV5-4; J: TRBJ1-2
CDR3: ARDRGDAGELF; V: TRBV30; J: TRBJ2-2
CDR3: ASSPGTGGRRGYT; V: TRBV5-6; J: TRBJ1-2
CDR3: ASSESIPGLAGYNEQF; V: TRBV10-1; J: TRBJ2-1
CDR3: ASSHLAGESIEQF; V: TRBV4-1; J: TRBJ2-1
CDR3: ASSQGQVDTIY; V: TRBV4-1; J: TRBJ1-3
CDR3: ASSLTGGTGELF; V: TRBV6-5; J: TRBJ2-2
CDR3: ASSQEGGGYT; V: TRBV4-2; J: TRBJ1-2
CDR3: ASSEAWGKREGLETQY; V: TRBV2; J: TRBJ2-5
CDR3: ASLGTGEYNEQF; V: TRBV11-2; J: TRBJ2-1
CDR3: ASADFGEQY; V: TRBV12-5; J: TRBJ2-7
CDR3: ASSLERERNNEQF; V: TRBV11-2; J: TRBJ2-1
CDR3: ASRAGGPRNTEAF; V: TRBV4-2; J: TRBJ1-1
CDR3: ASSPSSTDTQY; V: TRBV13; J: TRBJ2-3
CDR3: ASSTGWSSYNEQF; V: TRBV18; J: TRBJ2-1
CDR3: ASSFRTGKVTNEKLF; V: TRBV13; J: TRBJ1-4
CDR3: ASSLETGAAGGELF; V: TRBV5-4; J: TRBJ2-2
CDR3: SVGTSSYEQY; V: TRBV29-1; J: NA
CDR3: ASSARGVNTEAF; V: TRBV5-8; J: TRBJ1-1
CDR3: ASSLWDSRYEQY; V: TRBV28; J: TRBJ2-7
CDR3: ASSFQLSYEQY; V: TRBV5-6; J: NA
CDR3: ASSIPPASGRSYNEQF; V: TRBV19; J: TRBJ2-1
CDR3: AIAVAGVRVETQY; V: TRBV6-5; J: TRBJ2-5
CDR3: ASSLRTTYEQY; V: TRBV28; J: TRBJ2-7
CDR3: ASSLDLGRTYEQY; V: TRBV5-1; J: TRBJ2-7
CDR3: ASSQGDRSLQETQY; V: TRBV4-1; J: TRBJ2-5
CDR3: ASKLRSYNEQF; V: TRBV28; J: TRBJ2-1
CDR3: ASSYGASYEQY; V: TRBV6-5; J: TRBJ2-7
CDR3: ASTSSRYEQY; V: TRBV28; J: TRBJ2-7
CDR3: ASSNYRDRNTGELF; V: TRBV7-9; J: TRBJ2-2
CDR3: ASSPPTGELF; V: TRBV27; J: TRBJ2-2